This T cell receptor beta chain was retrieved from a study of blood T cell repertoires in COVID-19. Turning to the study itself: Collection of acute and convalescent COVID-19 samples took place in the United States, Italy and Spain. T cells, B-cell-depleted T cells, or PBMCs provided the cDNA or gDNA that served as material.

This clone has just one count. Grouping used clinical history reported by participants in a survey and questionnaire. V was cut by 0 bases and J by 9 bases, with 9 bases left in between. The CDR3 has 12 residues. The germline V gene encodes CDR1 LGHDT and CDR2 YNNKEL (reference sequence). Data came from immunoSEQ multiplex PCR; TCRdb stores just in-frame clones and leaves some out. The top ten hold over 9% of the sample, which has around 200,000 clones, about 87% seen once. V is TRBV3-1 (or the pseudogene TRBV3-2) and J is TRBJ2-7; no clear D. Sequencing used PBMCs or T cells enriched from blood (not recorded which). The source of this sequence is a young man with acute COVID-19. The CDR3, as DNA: TGTGCCAGCAGCCAAGATCCGAGTGGGCAGTACTTC. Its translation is CASSQDPSGQYF.